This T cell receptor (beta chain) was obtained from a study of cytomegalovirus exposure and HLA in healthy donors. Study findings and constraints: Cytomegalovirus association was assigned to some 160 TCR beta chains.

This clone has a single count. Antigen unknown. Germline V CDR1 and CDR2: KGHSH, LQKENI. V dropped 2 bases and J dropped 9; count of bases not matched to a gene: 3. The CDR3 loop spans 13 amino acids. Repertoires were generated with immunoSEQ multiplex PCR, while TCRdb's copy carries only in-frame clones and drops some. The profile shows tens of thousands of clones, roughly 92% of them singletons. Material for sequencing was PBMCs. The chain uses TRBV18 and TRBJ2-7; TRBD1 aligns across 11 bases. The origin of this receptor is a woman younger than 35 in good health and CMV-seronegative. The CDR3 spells CASSPGQGAGQYF. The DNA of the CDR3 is TGTGCCAGCTCACCAGGACAGGGGGCCGGGCAGTACTTC.